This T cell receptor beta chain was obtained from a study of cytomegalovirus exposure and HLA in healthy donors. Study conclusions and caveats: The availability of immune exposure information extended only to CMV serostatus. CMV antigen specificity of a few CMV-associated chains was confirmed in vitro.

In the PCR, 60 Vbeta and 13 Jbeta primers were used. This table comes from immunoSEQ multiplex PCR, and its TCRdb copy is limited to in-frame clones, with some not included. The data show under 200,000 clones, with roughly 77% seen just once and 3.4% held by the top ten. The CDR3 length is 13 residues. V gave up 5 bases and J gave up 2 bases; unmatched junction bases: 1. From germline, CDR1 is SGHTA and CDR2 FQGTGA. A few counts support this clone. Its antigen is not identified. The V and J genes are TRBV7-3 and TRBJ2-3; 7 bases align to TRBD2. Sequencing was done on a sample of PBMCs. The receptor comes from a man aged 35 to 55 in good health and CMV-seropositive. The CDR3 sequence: CASSRDYTDTQYF. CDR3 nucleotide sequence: TGTGCCAGCAGCCGGGACTACACAGATACGCAGTATTTT.